The clone carrying this T cell receptor beta chain was recorded only once. Here immunoSEQ multiplex PCR was the method, and the copy in TCRdb shows in-frame clones only, minus some. The table has roughly 150,000 clones, 88% seen once. V was shortened by 5 bases and J by 0 bases, with 8 bases between the two germline ends. The germline V gene encodes CDR1 LNHDA and CDR2 SQIVND (reference sequence). This CDR3 region has 14 residues. The data were taken from a study of cytomegalovirus exposure and HLA in healthy donors. This chain joins TRBV19 and TRBJ1-5; tentative D call: TRBD1 (6 bases). The clonotype comes from a young man in good health and CMV-seronegative. The sequencing sample was made of PBMCs. The CDR3 DNA is TGTGCCAGTAGTCGGGACATTAGCAATCAGCCCCAGCATTTT. Its translation: CASSRDISNQPQHF.